This T cell receptor beta chain was retrieved from a study of CD8 T cells in Susac syndrome (dated by TCRdb to between 2019 and 2020). Background on the whole study: The study used repertoire sequencing to test whether antigen drove CD8+ T cell activation and differentiation in Susac syndrome.

RNA was extracted using the RNeasy kit, and roughly 0.5 to 1 microgram was reverse transcribed with random hexamers. The immunoSEQ multiplex PCR assay, which covers 54 Vbeta and 13 Jbeta segments, was used to amplify TCR beta CDR3 regions. PCR amplification bias was corrected by using a synthetic template baseline for primer optimization and computational correction. Turning to the authors' computational methods: Only productive sequences were kept, with reads annotated to V, D and J genes according to IMGT and analyzed in immunoSEQ Analyzer. Clonality was computed as one minus Shannon entropy normalized by log2 of the number of productive unique sequences. For each patient and control, public and private clones were evaluated among the 100 most prevalent clones. Clones were defined as Susac-specific if absent from the healthy and MS cohorts, from approximately 1,100 published viral clones and from other ImmuneACCESS disease sequences. The raw public reads went through TCRdb reprocessing: fastp at Q25, MiXCR clone calling, in-frame beta chains kept. Duplicate CDR3 protein sequences are folded into a single record with the most common DNA and genes. The V and J calls were determined by TCRdb, not by the authors. The sample table records 170,000 or so distinct CDR3 sequences; approximately 93% of these occur just once. The ten largest clones represent more than 0.08% of the sample.

Peripheral blood CD8+ and CD4+ T cells from healthy donors, Susac syndrome patients and multiple sclerosis patients were profiled using high-throughput TCR beta sequencing. Multiple sclerosis controls were treatment-naive patients with stable or active relapsing-remitting disease fulfilling revised McDonald criteria. Bulk CD8+ and CD4+ T cells were purified by magnetic negative isolation, whereas CD8+ TEMRA cells were enriched by FACS. Blood was drawn into EDTA tubes, processed within 24 hours, and PBMCs were isolated by density gradient centrifugation. PBMCs intended for TCR sequencing were cryopreserved in liquid nitrogen and thawed later in a water bath at 37 degrees C. The sorted or isolated CD4+, CD8+ and CD8+ TEMRA cells had a purity of 90% or higher. General conclusions and limits of the study: The number of individuals in the TCR sequencing and HLA analysis was acknowledged as relatively small.

Taken from the germline V gene, the CDR1 and CDR2 loops are MDHEN and SYDVKM. The trim is 0 bases for V and 4 bases for J, with a gap of 13 bases between the germline ends. From its cysteine to its phenylalanine, the CDR3 spans 15 amino acids. Left in the record is the CDR3 DNA by itself, 45 bases read in frame from the first base. In regard to this clonotype: Its antigen remains undetermined. One base away there is no much larger clone; base qualities are not given.

The sequence joins TRBV28 to TRBJ2-7, with the D segment identity uncertain. The sequence was obtained from a human donor with multiple sclerosis. Sequencing was done on a sample of CD4+ T cells from PBMCs. The CDR3 corresponds to CASSLWKTAGYEQYF. DNA sequence: TGTGCCAGCAGTTTATGGAAAACAGCCGGTTACGAGCAGTACTTC.